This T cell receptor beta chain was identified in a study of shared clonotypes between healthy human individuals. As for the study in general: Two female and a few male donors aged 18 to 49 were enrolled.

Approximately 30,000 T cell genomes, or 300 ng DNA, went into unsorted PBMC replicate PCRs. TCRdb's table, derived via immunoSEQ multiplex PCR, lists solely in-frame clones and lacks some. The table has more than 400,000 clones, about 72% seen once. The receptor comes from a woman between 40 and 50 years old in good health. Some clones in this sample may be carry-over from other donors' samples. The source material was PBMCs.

The CDR3 DNA is TGCGCCAGCAGTCAAATCCCCAATTCCTCTCCAGGGCACATCGGTTACGAGCAGTACTTC. It specifies CASSQIPNSSPGHIGYEQYF. This chain joins TRBV23-1 and TRBJ2-7, with a possible D match to TRBD1 (5 bases). TRBV23-1 carries the ORF label, with uncertain function. The CDR3 loop spans 20 amino acids. Trimming cost V 2 bases and J 4 bases, with 30 bases left between them.